Following are 18 T cell receptor beta chains from one sample sequenced in a study of cytomegalovirus exposure and HLA in healthy donors. Vbeta (60) and Jbeta (13) primers were used in the PCR. Using immunoSEQ multiplex PCR, the repertoire was profiled, and TCRdb retains in-frame clones only, with some absent. Of 95,000 to 100,000 clones in the sample, roughly three quarters were seen once. Sequencing was performed on PBMCs. Receptor source: a man aged 35 to 55 in good health and CMV-seronegative.

V and J are TRBV27 and TRBJ1-2; D not certain. V was shortened by 0 bases and J by 6 bases, with 17 bases between the two germline ends. The germline V gene has CDR1 MNHEY and CDR2 SMNVEV (reference sequence). This CDR3 has 16 amino acids. Written as DNA, the CDR3 is TGTGCCAGCAGTTTATCGGTAACATCCCCCAGGAATGGCTACACCTTC. This gives the protein CASSLSVTSPRNGYTF.

V usage is TRBV18 and J usage is TRBJ2-3; the match to TRBD2 covers 7 bases. The junction had 8 bases not matched to a gene; V was cut back by 2 bases and J by 0 bases. There are 17 residues in the CDR3. In germline, CDR1 is KGHSH, CDR2 LQKENI. CDR3 sequence: CASSPISASGSTDTQYF. The DNA for the CDR3 is TGTGCCAGCTCACCAATAAGCGCTAGCGGCAGCACAGATACGCAGTATTTT.

The V call is TRBV5-1, the J call TRBJ2-5; D remains unclear. The CDR3 loop spans 13 amino acids. CDR1 is SGHRS, CDR2 YFSETQ, per germline. Trimming stripped 0 bases from V and 4 bases from J, with 7 bases between. The DNA for the CDR3 is TGCGCCAGCAGCTTGGAAATCCGAGAGACCCAGTACTTC. Translating it yields CASSLEIRETQYF.

Notes on this clone: The junction and the germline gene differ at one end; a read error may be behind it. The V and J genes are TRBV7-9 and TRBJ2-7; tentatively, D is TRBD1 (6 bases). Germline V gene lookup returns CDR1 SEHNR and CDR2 FQNEAQ (reference sequence). The CDR3 is 12 amino acids. CDR3 protein: CSSSFRGYEQYF. In DNA, the CDR3 is TGTTCCAGCAGCTTCAGGGGCTACGAGCAGTACTTC.

This chain links TRBV25-1 with TRBJ1-6; weak D call: TRBD1 (5 bases). V gave up 4 bases and J gave up 9 bases, with 13 bases separating them. Per germline, CDR1 MGHDK and CDR2 SYGVNS. There are 14 residues in the CDR3. CDR3: CASSVQGHGSPLHF. The CDR3 coding sequence is TGTGCCAGCAGTGTCCAGGGTCACGGTTCACCCCTCCACTTT.

The V call is TRBV5-6, the J call TRBJ2-3, with a possible D match to TRBD1 (6 bases). V lost 4 bases to trimming and J lost 6 bases, with 12 bases between them. This CDR3 contains 13 residues. Germline V gene data show CDR1 as SGHDT and CDR2 as YYEEEE. This CDR3 reads CASSTTGPDTQYF. Here the CDR3 DNA reads TGTGCCAGCAGCACGACAGGACCCGATACGCAGTATTTT.

Written as DNA, the CDR3 is TGTGCCAGCAGTCCCGGGACAGGGGACATCGTACGCGAAAAACTGTTTTTT. It specifies CASSPGTGDIVREKLFF. The chain has TRBV28 and TRBJ1-4, with 10 bases lining up with TRBD1. V was clipped by 5 bases and J by 8 bases; unmatched bases: 14. Per the germline V gene, CDR1 is MDHEN and CDR2 is SYDVKM. The CDR3 spans 17 residues.

This clone has just one count. A read error may produce the germline difference seen at one junction end. In DNA form, the CDR3 reads TGTTCCAGCAGCCCCACAGGGGGCGGGAGTCAGCCCCAGCATTTT. It codes for CSSSPTGGGSQPQHF. This chain links TRBV7-9 with TRBJ1-5; 9 bases match TRBD1. CDR1 SEHNR and CDR2 FQNEAQ come from the germline V gene (reference sequence). The CDR3 is 15 residues long.

V usage is TRBV7-2 and J usage is TRBJ1-4; 10 bases line up with TRBD1. The CDR3 length is 17 residues. V gave up 5 bases and J gave up 4 bases; unmatched junction bases: 10. Germline CDR1 is SGHTA and CDR2 is FQGNSA. The CDR3 nucleotides are TGTGCCAGCAGCCCCCGCCCGACAGGGGGCCTTAATGAAAAACTGTTTTTT. This codes for CASSPRPTGGLNEKLFF. Looking up the rest from reference TRBV7-2 and TRBJ1-4 gives the full variable domain: GAGVSQSPSNKVTEKGKDVELRCDPISGHTALYWYRQSLGQGLEFLIYFQGNSAPDKSGLPSDRFSAERTGGSVSTLTIQRTQQEDSAVYLCASSPRPTGGLNEKLFFGSGTQLSVL.

The chain's CDR3 is CASSGTSGREHYNEQFF. In nucleotides, the CDR3 is TGTGCCAGCAGTGGGACTAGCGGCCGCGAGCACTACAATGAGCAGTTCTTC. V gene TRBV9 combines with J gene TRBJ2-1, with 11 bases fitting TRBD2. The CDR3 extends over 17 amino acids. The V segment lost 5 bases and the J segment 3 bases; nucleotides outside the gene matches: 10. CDR1 and CDR2 (germline): SGDLS, YYNGEE.

The V gene is TRBV7-2, the J gene TRBJ2-7; 8 bases agree with TRBD2. Germline-derived CDR1 and CDR2 are SGHTA and FQGNSA. V shed 5 bases, J shed 5 bases, and the junction held 14 bases outside the gene matches. CDR3 length equals 16 residues. CDR3: CASSPSGTRGFHEQYF. CDR3 DNA sequence: TGTGCCAGCAGCCCAAGCGGGACTAGAGGCTTCCACGAGCAGTACTTC. Full variable domain (rest looked up from reference TRBV7-2 and TRBJ2-7): GAGVSQSPSNKVTEKGKDVELRCDPISGHTALYWYRQSLGQGLEFLIYFQGNSAPDKSGLPSDRFSAERTGGSVSTLTIQRTQQEDSAVYLCASSPSGTRGFHEQYFGPGTRLTVT.

The rearrangement joins TRBV29-1 to TRBJ2-7, with 8 bases lining up with TRBD1. The CDR3 runs to 13 residues. Per the germline V gene, CDR1 is SQVTM and CDR2 is ANQGSEA. Trimming took 6 bases from V and 0 from J; bases not matched to a gene: 4. CDR3 loop: CSVRTGNSYEQYF. In DNA form, the CDR3 reads TGCAGCGTCCGGACAGGGAACTCCTACGAGCAGTACTTC.

This chain links TRBV18 with TRBJ1-1; a possible D gene is TRBD1 (6 bases). The CDR3 sequence is 16 residues long. Germline values: CDR1 KGHSH, CDR2 LQKENI. With 0 bases removed from V and 3 bases from J, the gap between germline ends came to 14 bases. CDR3 in amino acids: CASSPPLLTGYTEAFF. For the CDR3, the DNA is TGTGCCAGCTCACCACCACTATTAACAGGGTACACTGAAGCTTTCTTT.

This clone was seen only a few times. This chain connects TRBV2 to TRBJ2-3, with 12 bases that match TRBD2. CDR1 SNHLY and CDR2 FYNNEI come from the germline V gene. V lost 6 bases, J lost 5 bases, and 6 bases stayed unmatched. This CDR3 region has 15 residues. This CDR3 reads CASSPLAGGGDTQYF. In DNA, the CDR3 is TGTGCCAGCAGCCCCCTAGCGGGAGGGGGAGATACGCAGTATTTT. Drawing the rest from reference TRBV2 and TRBJ2-3, the complete variable domain is EPEVTQTPSHQVTQMGQEVILRCVPISNHLYFYWYRQILGQKVEFLVSFYNNEISEKSEIFDDQFSVERPDGSNFTLKIRSTKLEDSAMYFCASSPLAGGGDTQYFGPGTRLTVL.

The chain employs TRBV9 and TRBJ2-3; TRBD2 aligns across 7 bases. Trimming removed 0 bases from V and 0 bases from J; junction bases left unmatched: 7. CDR1 is SGDLS, CDR2 YYNGEE, per germline. The CDR3 runs 17 residues. The CDR3 reads CASSVVEGGSSTDTQYF. CDR3 coding DNA: TGTGCCAGCAGCGTAGTTGAGGGAGGGTCGAGCACAGATACGCAGTATTTT.

This clone was observed a few times. The V gene is TRBV5-1, the J gene TRBJ2-3; perhaps TRBD1 as D (6 bases). Germline assignment: CDR1 SGHRS and CDR2 YFSETQ. The CDR3 consists of 14 residues. The ends were cut back, 0 bases at V and 4 bases at J, with 9 bases in the middle. The CDR3 region is CASSLVAGADTQYF. The CDR3 nucleotides read TGCGCCAGCAGCTTGGTCGCAGGGGCAGATACGCAGTATTTT.

This clone showed up just once. This chain links TRBV7-6 with TRBJ1-3; weak D call: TRBD1 (5 bases). V gave up 3 bases and J gave up 0 bases, with 12 bases separating them. CDR1 is SGHVS and CDR2 is FNYEAQ in the germline V gene. This CDR3 has 16 residues. The CDR3 DNA reads TGTGCCAGCAGCTTGGGAGGGACCCGCTCTGGAAACACCATATATTTT. It encodes CASSLGGTRSGNTIYF. Full variable domain (outside the CDR3, taken from reference TRBV7-6 and TRBJ1-3): GAGVSQSPRYKVTKRGQDVALRCDPISGHVSLYWYRQALGQGPEFLTYFNYEAQQDKSGLPNDRFSAERPEGSISTLTIQRTEQRDSAMYRCASSLGGTRSGNTIYFGEGSWLTVV.

The genes are TRBV7-9 and TRBJ1-5; tentatively, D is TRBD1 (5 bases). This CDR3 is 14 amino acids long. V gave up 5 bases and J gave up 1 base, with 9 bases separating them. Germline lookup yields CDR1 SEHNR and CDR2 FQNEAQ (reference sequence). The CDR3 sequence: CASSLRGSNQPQHF. CDR3 DNA sequence: TGTGCCAGCAGCCTTCGGGGGAGCAATCAGCCCCAGCATTTT. The full variable domain, its missing parts supplied by reference TRBV7-9 and TRBJ1-5, is DTGVSQNPRHKITKRGQNVTFRCDPISEHNRLYWYRQTLGQGPEFLTYFQNEAQLEKSRLLSDRFSAERPKGSFSTLEIQRTEQGDSAMYLCASSLRGSNQPQHFGDGTRLSIL.